Listed below are T cell receptor beta chains from one sample, sequenced in a study of T cells after yellow fever vaccination. One entry per CDR3 protein results from TCRdb running MiXCR on the 5' RACE reads. The sample shows hundreds of thousands of distinct CDR3 sequences, more than 9% of them seen only once. The source material was PBMCs, sampled on the day of the yellow fever booster vaccination. The receptors stem from a man aged 25-45 years who received the YFV17D yellow fever vaccine. The CDR3 runs from the conserved cysteine through the conserved F or W. D genes are given only for firm matches. For some rows the clone size is stated as once, few or many, or as a class when expanded; others skip it.

V: TRBV7-2
J: TRBJ1-2
D: NA
size: NA
CDR3: CASSLRAHEANYGYTF
DNA: TGTGCCAGCAGCTTAAGAGCGCACGAGGCTAACTATGGCTACACCTTC

V: TRBV3-1
J: TRBJ2-3
D: NA
size: few
CDR3: CASSQENRETDTQYF
DNA: TGTGCCAGCAGCCAGGAAAACAGGGAGACGGATACGCAGTATTTT

V: TRBV7-9
J: TRBJ1-5
D: TRBD1
size: NA
CDR3: CASSLGEGANLLQPQHF
DNA: TGTGCCAGCAGCTTAGGGGAGGGGGCGAATTTACTTCAGCCCCAGCATTTT

V: TRBV29-1
J: TRBJ2-2
D: TRBD1
size: NA
CDR3: CSVEGDRAFDGELFF
DNA: TGCAGCGTTGAAGGGGACAGAGCTTTTGACGGGGAGCTGTTTTTT

V: TRBV6-1
J: TRBJ2-3
D: TRBD2
size: NA
CDR3: CASSVAGGTDTQYF
DNA: TGTGCCAGCAGTGTAGCGGGAGGGACAGATACGCAGTATTTT

V: TRBV27
J: TRBJ2-7
D: TRBD2
size: few
CDR3: CASSLRGSGSYEQYF
DNA: TGTGCCAGCAGTCTCCGGGGAAGCGGGAGCTACGAGCAGTACTTC

V: TRBV3-1
J: TRBJ2-2
D: TRBD2
size: NA
CDR3: CASSQARLAIAGELFF
DNA: TGTGCCAGCAGCCAAGCTCGACTAGCGATAGCCGGGGAGCTGTTTTTT

V: TRBV7-2
J: TRBJ2-7
D: NA
size: NA
CDR3: CASSPLGGGPYEQYF
DNA: TGTGCCAGCAGCCCCCTGGGAGGGGGACCCTACGAGCAGTACTTC

V: TRBV5-4
J: TRBJ2-7
D: TRBD2
size: NA
CDR3: CASRRRGYSYEQYF
DNA: TGTGCCAGCAGGCGGCGGGGGTACTCCTACGAGCAGTACTTC

V: TRBV24-1
J: TRBJ2-7
D: NA
size: NA
CDR3: CATSDFGGYEQYF
DNA: TGTGCCACCAGTGATTTTGGGGGCTACGAGCAGTACTTC

V: TRBV15
J: TRBJ1-3
D: NA
size: few
CDR3: CATKDEKGGNTIYF
DNA: TGTGCCACCAAGGATGAGAAGGGTGGAAACACCATATATTTT

V: TRBV5-4
J: TRBJ1-1
D: NA
size: few
CDR3: CASSLPYTENTEAFF
DNA: TGTGCCAGCAGCTTGCCATACACCGAGAACACTGAAGCTTTCTTT

V: TRBV5-1
J: TRBJ2-2
D: NA
size: few
CDR3: CASSSRAMVPGELFF
DNA: TGCGCCAGCAGCTCCCGGGCCATGGTTCCCGGGGAGCTGTTTTTT

V: TRBV5-5
J: TRBJ2-1
D: TRBD2
size: NA
CDR3: CASSLGSGRRNEQFF
DNA: TGTGCCAGCAGCTTGGGTAGCGGGAGAAGAAATGAGCAGTTCTTC

V: TRBV7-8
J: TRBJ2-2
D: TRBD1
size: many
CDR3: CASSYRGRPGELFF
DNA: TGTGCCAGCAGCTACAGGGGGCGTCCCGGGGAGCTGTTTTTT

V: TRBV20-1
J: TRBJ2-4
D: NA
size: few
CDR3: CSARDRPGLAKNIQYF
DNA: TGCAGTGCTAGAGATCGCCCTGGACTAGCCAAAAACATTCAGTACTTC

V: TRBV6-5
J: TRBJ1-1
D: NA
size: NA
CDR3: CASSYAPLNAEAFF
DNA: TGTGCCAGCAGTTACGCACCCTTGAATGCTGAAGCTTTCTTT

V: TRBV6-2/TRBV6-3
J: TRBJ2-1
D: NA
size: few
CDR3: CASSPSVHEQFF
DNA: TGTGCCAGCAGTCCGAGTGTCCATGAGCAGTTCTTC

V: TRBV30
J: TRBJ2-1
D: NA
size: once
CDR3: CAWTGQRNNEQFF
DNA: TGTGCCTGGACGGGCCAGCGGAACAATGAGCAGTTCTTC

V: TRBV18
J: TRBJ2-5
D: TRBD2
size: few
CDR3: CASSPLPPPPTSEQETQYF
DNA: TGTGCCAGCTCACCACTCCCACCGCCGCCGACTAGCGAACAAGAGACCCAGTACTTC

V: TRBV20-1
J: TRBJ2-1
D: TRBD2
size: NA
CDR3: CCARVVAGSSYNEQFF
DNA: TGCTGTGCTAGAGTTGTAGCGGGGTCATCCTACAATGAGCAGTTCTTC

V: TRBV7-2
J: TRBJ1-4
D: NA
size: NA
CDR3: CASTRGNEKLFF
DNA: TGTGCCAGCACAAGGGGAAATGAAAAACTGTTTTTT

V: TRBV5-1
J: TRBJ2-4
D: NA
size: many
CDR3: CASSLGDIQYF
DNA: TGCGCCAGCAGCTTGGGCGACATTCAGTACTTC

V: TRBV7-2
J: TRBJ2-1
D: NA
size: few
CDR3: CASSSPDFMDEQFF
DNA: TGTGCCAGCAGCTCCCCGGACTTCATGGATGAGCAGTTCTTC

V: TRBV20-1
J: TRBJ2-7
D: TRBD1
size: few
CDR3: CSAKYRDRDYEQYF
DNA: TGCAGTGCTAAGTACCGGGACAGAGACTACGAGCAGTACTTC

V: TRBV5-6
J: TRBJ2-6
D: NA
size: NA
CDR3: CASSLGGRANVLTF
DNA: TGTGCCAGCAGCTTGGGTGGCAGGGCCAACGTCCTGACTTTC

V: TRBV27
J: TRBJ2-3
D: NA
size: few
CDR3: CASSLPFGPQSADTQYF
DNA: TGTGCCAGCAGCCTTCCGTTCGGACCCCAGTCGGCGGATACGCAGTATTTT

V: TRBV5-5
J: TRBJ2-7
D: NA
size: few
CDR3: CASSVGRQQYF
DNA: TGTGCCAGCAGCGTAGGACGACAGCAGTACTTC

V: TRBV2
J: TRBJ2-5
D: TRBD2
size: NA
CDR3: CASSVGTSGSGGTQYF
DNA: TGTGCCAGCAGCGTCGGGACTAGCGGGAGCGGGGGGACCCAGTACTTC

V: TRBV7-9
J: TRBJ2-5
D: NA
size: few
CDR3: CASSWAGKETQYF
DNA: TGTGCCAGCAGCTGGGCAGGGAAAGAGACCCAGTACTTC

V: TRBV15
J: TRBJ2-3
D: NA
size: few
CDR3: CATRGPGSTDTQYF
DNA: TGTGCCACCAGGGGCCCGGGAAGCACAGATACGCAGTATTTT

V: TRBV4-3
J: TRBJ2-3
D: NA
size: NA
CDR3: CASSQERAGANTQYF
DNA: TGCGCCAGCAGCCAAGAGAGGGCAGGGGCAAATACGCAGTATTTT

V: TRBV29-1
J: TRBJ2-1
D: TRBD1
size: few
CDR3: CSVDDRGYGNEQFF
DNA: TGCAGCGTTGACGACAGGGGGTATGGGAATGAGCAGTTCTTC

V: TRBV6-5
J: TRBJ1-3
D: NA
size: few
CDR3: CASSYSGGPGNTIYF
DNA: TGTGCCAGCAGTTACTCGGGGGGGCCCGGAAACACCATATATTTT

V: TRBV6-2/TRBV6-3
J: TRBJ2-6
D: NA
size: NA
CDR3: CASSYEGALGANVLTF
DNA: TGTGCCAGCAGTTATGAAGGGGCGCTTGGGGCCAACGTCCTGACTTTC

V: TRBV20-1
J: TRBJ2-1
D: TRBD2
size: once
CDR3: CSARGTGTSGTYNVQFF
DNA: TGCAGTGCTAGGGGGACCGGGACTAGCGGAACCTACAATGTGCAGTTCTTC

V: TRBV20-1
J: TRBJ2-2
D: NA
size: NA
CDR3: CSAPSQVGTGELFF
DNA: TGCAGTGCCCCCAGTCAAGTCGGGACCGGGGAGCTGTTTTTT

V: TRBV7-3
J: TRBJ2-3
D: TRBD2
size: few
CDR3: CASSTLAGDTTDTQYF
DNA: TGTGCCAGCAGCACACTAGCGGGAGATACTACAGATACGCAGTATTTT

V: TRBV20-1
J: TRBJ2-7
D: NA
size: medium-sized
CDR3: CSARGETYEQYF
DNA: TGCAGTGCTAGAGGGGAAACCTACGAGCAGTACTTC

V: TRBV20-1
J: TRBJ2-7
D: NA
size: NA
CDR3: CSAPSRAGYEQYF
DNA: TGCAGTGCTCCCTCTCGGGCGGGCTACGAGCAGTACTTC

V: TRBV12-3/TRBV12-4
J: TRBJ1-5
D: NA
size: many
CDR3: CASSLGRGRESPQHF
DNA: TGTGCCAGCAGTTTGGGGAGGGGCCGCGAATCGCCCCAGCATTTT

V: TRBV5-1
J: TRBJ1-1
D: NA
size: NA
CDR3: CASSYTGIPGTEAFF
DNA: TGCGCCAGCAGCTACACGGGGATCCCCGGCACTGAAGCTTTCTTT

V: TRBV19
J: TRBJ2-2
D: NA
size: few
CDR3: CASSHGRDTGELFF
DNA: TGTGCCAGTAGTCATGGCAGGGACACCGGGGAGCTGTTTTTT

V: TRBV4-3
J: TRBJ1-2
D: TRBD1
size: NA
CDR3: CASSQDAQGWNYGYTF
DNA: TGCGCCAGCAGCCAAGATGCACAGGGGTGGAACTATGGCTACACCTTC

V: TRBV10-3
J: TRBJ2-5
D: NA
size: NA
CDR3: CATTGSEGEETQYF
DNA: TGTGCCACAACCGGCTCGGAAGGCGAAGAGACCCAGTACTTC

V: TRBV4-3
J: TRBJ2-3
D: NA
size: NA
CDR3: CASSNPDASTDTQYF
DNA: TGCGCCAGCAGCAACCCGGATGCTAGCACAGATACGCAGTATTTT

V: TRBV20-1
J: TRBJ1-1
D: NA
size: few
CDR3: CSAHGHQNTEAFF
DNA: TGCAGTGCTCACGGACACCAGAACACTGAAGCTTTCTTT

V: TRBV5-1
J: TRBJ1-2
D: NA
size: many
CDR3: CASSFPQSDGYTF
DNA: TGCGCCAGCAGCTTCCCCCAAAGTGATGGCTACACCTTC

V: TRBV5-1
J: TRBJ2-7
D: NA
size: few
CDR3: CASSPLQGAASYEQYF
DNA: TGCGCCAGCAGCCCCCTCCAAGGGGCGGCTAGCTACGAGCAGTACTTC

V: TRBV11-1
J: TRBJ2-1
D: NA
size: NA
CDR3: CASRQQGVSYNEQFF
DNA: TGTGCCAGCAGGCAACAGGGAGTTAGCTACAATGAGCAGTTCTTC